Each of the 31 T cell receptor beta chains below was sequenced from the same sample in a study of T cell clonotyping in hematopoietic cell transplantation. Method: immunoSEQ multiplex PCR; TCRdb's copy keeps in-frame clones and lacks some. The data contain 5,000 to 6,500 clones, 86% of them singletons. The material sequenced was peripheral blood mononuclear cells, taken 180 days after allogeneic stem cell transplant. Source of these receptors: a female patient in her 50s who had an allogeneic stem cell transplant from an unrelated donor, so the T cells may come from the graft donor. Some clones in this sample may be carry-over from other donors' samples.

In its sample, this clone is large. Here the CDR3 reads CASTPKFGGGYEQYF. CDR3 coding DNA: TGTGCCAGTACTCCCAAATTCGGAGGGGGGTACGAGCAGTACTTC. This chain joins TRBV19 and TRBJ2-7, with D perhaps being TRBD1 or TRBD2 (6 bases each). This CDR3 region has 15 residues. Germline loops: CDR1 LNHDA, CDR2 SQIVND (reference sequence). Between the trimmed V and J ends, which lost 7 bases and 4 bases, there was a span of 20 bases.

This rearrangement joins TRBV29-1 to TRBJ1-2, with 7 positions matching TRBD1. This CDR3 is built from 11 residues. The trim removed 6 bases at V and 3 bases at J, leaving 1 base unmatched. Per germline, CDR1 SQVTM and CDR2 ANQGSEA. The CDR3 loop reads CSVGTDYGYTF. The DNA for the CDR3 is TGCAGCGTCGGGACAGACTATGGCTACACCTTC.

The chain joins TRBV14 to TRBJ1-2; D unclear. The germline CDR1 and CDR2 sequences are SGHDN and FVKESK. The CDR3 contains 15 residues. Trimming removed 4 bases at V and 1 base at J, with 13 bases between. The CDR3 reads CASSLTRTHNYGYTF. The CDR3 bases are TGTGCCAGCAGCCTCACCCGGACGCATAACTATGGCTACACCTTC.

The chain uses TRBV27 and TRBJ1-5, with 7 bases lining up with TRBD1. V gave up 6 bases and J gave up 2 bases; unmatched junction bases: 4. CDR3 length equals 14 residues. Germline V gene lookup returns CDR1 MNHEY and CDR2 SMNVEV (reference sequence). CDR3 region: CASRSGGGNQPQHF. CDR3 coding DNA: TGTGCCAGCAGGTCAGGGGGGGGCAATCAGCCCCAGCATTTT.

This clone was seen once. This chain links TRBV20-1 with TRBJ2-1; tentative D call: TRBD1 (6 bases). V was shortened by 0 bases and J by 14 bases, with 11 bases between the two germline ends. Germline V gives CDR1 DFQATT, CDR2 SNEGSKA (reference sequence). The CDR3 has 11 amino acids. The CDR3 coding sequence is TGCAGTGCTAGAGATGGCAGGGGCGAGTTCTTC. This encodes CSARDGRGEFF.

CDR3 residues: CASSQAGALQTEAFF. In DNA form, the CDR3 reads TGTGCCAGCAGCCAAGCCGGGGCCCTTCAAACTGAAGCTTTCTTT. V is TRBV14 and J is TRBJ1-1; TRBD1 might be the D (5 bases). Trimming cost V 1 base and J 5 bases, with 14 bases left between them. Germline CDR1 is SGHDN and CDR2 is FVKESK. The CDR3 runs 15 residues.

V is TRBV9 and J is TRBJ2-7, with 9 bases fitting TRBD1. There are 15 residues in the CDR3. J lost 2 bases, V lost 4 bases, and 7 bases had no gene match. Germline V gene lookup returns CDR1 SGDLS and CDR2 YYNGEE. The CDR3 sequence is CASSLTGQGPYEQYF. In DNA form, the CDR3 reads TGTGCCAGCAGCCTTACGGGACAGGGTCCCTACGAGCAGTACTTC.

This sequence joins TRBV11-3 and TRBJ1-1, with 10 bases identical to TRBD1. Germline CDR1 reads SGHNT; CDR2 reads YENEEA. The CDR3 loop spans 14 amino acids. Trimming cost V 6 bases and J 7 bases; bases outside gene matches: 8. CDR3 nucleotides: TGTGCCAGCAGGCCCGGGACAGGGGTCGGTGAAGCTTTCTTT. This gives the protein CASRPGTGVGEAFF. Full variable domain (missing parts from reference TRBV11-3 and TRBJ1-1): EAGVVQSPRYKIIEKKQPVAFWCNPISGHNTLYWYLQNLGQGPELLIRYENEEAVDDSQLPKDRFSAERLKGVDSTLKIQPAELGDSAVYLCASRPGTGVGEAFFGQGTRLTVV.

The chain combines TRBV7-8 with TRBJ1-6; TRBD1 matches at 12 bases. CDR1 is SGHVS and CDR2 is FQNEAQ in the germline V gene. V gave up 2 bases and J gave up 6 bases; unmatched junction bases: 8. The CDR3 covers 18 residues. The CDR3 nucleotides are TGTGCCAGCAGCTTACGGGACAGGGGGCTATCCAGTAATTCACCCCTCCACTTT. Encoded protein: CASSLRDRGLSSNSPLHF.

V usage is TRBV27 and J usage is TRBJ2-3; D may match TRBD1 or TRBD2 (5 bases each). CDR1 is MNHEY and CDR2 is SMNVEV in the germline V gene (reference sequence). The CDR3 consists of 17 residues. The V end was cut by 3 bases, the J end by 1 base, with 17 bases between. The CDR3 DNA follows: TGTGCCAGCAGTTTGAGATTCGGGGCTTCGGGCACAGATACGCAGTATTTT. Translation: CASSLRFGASGTDTQYF.

V is TRBV6-1 and J is TRBJ1-2; 9 nucleotides line up with TRBD1. V trimming: 4 bases; J trimming: 8 bases; junction bases outside the gene matches: 5. CDR3 size: 13 residues. CDR1 is MNHNS and CDR2 is SASEGT in the germline V gene. The CDR3 spells CASSVTGGGGYTF. DNA for the CDR3: TGTGCCAGCAGTGTTACAGGGGGCGGGGGCTACACCTTC.

The chain joins TRBV4-1 to TRBJ2-5; 7 nucleotides match TRBD2. Per the germline V gene, CDR1 is MGHRA and CDR2 is YSYEKL. There are 16 residues in the CDR3. J lost 7 bases, V lost 2 bases, and 13 bases had no gene match. CDR3 sequence reads: CASSQPPAGTTRTQYF. In DNA form, the CDR3 reads TGCGCCAGCAGCCAACCTCCCGCGGGGACTACTAGGACCCAGTACTTC.

The CDR3 DNA reads TGTGCCAGCAGGGTAGGGACGGATAACGAAAAACTGTTTTTT. It is translated as CASRVGTDNEKLFF. The V gene is TRBV2, the J gene TRBJ1-4, with a tentative D call TRBD1 (5 bases). The CDR3 has 14 amino acids. Germline-derived CDR1 and CDR2 are SNHLY and FYNNEI. V lost 6 bases and J lost 8, with 16 bases in between.

This clone counts as medium-sized. V and J are TRBV5-6 and TRBJ2-7, with 8 nucleotides matching TRBD1. V was clipped by 4 bases and J by 6 bases; unmatched bases: 3. There are 12 residues in the CDR3. CDR1 is SGHDT, CDR2 YYEEEE, per germline. The CDR3 DNA sequence: TGTGCCAGCAGCCCCGGGACAGGCGAGCAGTACTTC. It encodes CASSPGTGEQYF.

This chain joins TRBV21-1 and TRBJ1-2; TRBD1, the table's D call, was not compared with the DNA. TRBV21-1 is tagged as a pseudogene. This CDR3 spans 18 amino acids. This CDR3 is CASSKKGGQEPPDYGYTF. As DNA, the CDR3 is TGTGCCAGCAGCAAAAAGGGGGGACAGGAGCCCCCTGACTATGGCTACACCTTC.

This chain connects TRBV29-1 to TRBJ1-1; D perhaps matches TRBD1 (5 bases). Germline-derived CDR1 and CDR2 are SQVTM and ANQGSEA. The CDR3 runs 14 residues. Between the trimmed V and J ends, which lost 6 bases and 1 base, there was a span of 15 bases. The CDR3 region is CSVGPGRRNTEAFF. DNA for the CDR3: TGCAGCGTGGGCCCGGGACGGAGGAACACTGAAGCTTTCTTT.

The chain employs TRBV7-2 and TRBJ1-1, with 7 bases matching TRBD1. V shed 5 bases, J shed 8 bases, and the junction held 8 bases outside the gene matches. Germline V lookup: CDR1 SGHTA, CDR2 FQGNSA. The CDR3 is made up of 13 amino acids. This chain's CDR3 is CASSRQPDREAFF. CDR3 nucleotides: TGTGCCAGCAGCCGACAGCCGGACAGGGAAGCTTTCTTT.

DNA of the CDR3: TGTGCCAGCAGTCTCCCGGGACAGGGAGGGAACACCGGGGAGCTGTTTTTT. This encodes CASSLPGQGGNTGELFF. This rearrangement joins TRBV2 to TRBJ2-2, with 9 bases fitting TRBD1. Germline CDR1 SNHLY, CDR2 FYNNEI. With V trimmed by 5 bases and J by 1 base, 8 bases remained unmatched. This CDR3 region has 17 residues.

The chain couples TRBV14 to TRBJ2-1, with TRBD2 identical over 15 bases. The V segment lost 2 bases and the J segment 9 bases; nucleotides outside the gene matches: 2. Germline CDR1 reads SGHDN; CDR2 reads FVKESK. The CDR3 length is 15 residues. The CDR3 coding sequence is TGTGCCAGCAGCCAATTGGGACTAGCGGGGGGTGAGCAGTTCTTC. Its translation is CASSQLGLAGGEQFF.

V usage is TRBV7-2 and J usage is TRBJ2-3; a weak D match, TRBD2 (5 bases). This CDR3 region has 12 residues. V lost 5 bases and J lost 5, with 8 bases in between. CDR1 and CDR2 (germline): SGHTA, FQGNSA. CDR3 loop: CASSRGEDTQYF. The CDR3 DNA sequence: TGTGCCAGCAGCCGGGGTGAAGATACGCAGTATTTT. Full variable domain (remainder filled in from reference TRBV7-2 and TRBJ2-3): GAGVSQSPSNKVTEKGKDVELRCDPISGHTALYWYRQSLGQGLEFLIYFQGNSAPDKSGLPSDRFSAERTGGSVSTLTIQRTQQEDSAVYLCASSRGEDTQYFGPGTRLTVL.

This sequence joins TRBV2 and TRBJ1-5, with D perhaps TRBD1 (5 bases). Per the germline V gene, CDR1 is SNHLY and CDR2 is FYNNEI. The V end was cut by 6 bases, the J end by 11 bases, with 11 bases between. The CDR3 is 11 amino acids. CDR3 sequence (DNA): TGTGCCAGCAGATCGGGGGGAGCCCAGCATTTT. This encodes CASRSGGAQHF.

The chain has TRBV28 and TRBJ2-3; D not resolved. The CDR3 is 15 amino acids. V was trimmed by 3 bases and J by 6 bases, leaving 16 bases between them. CDR1 is MDHEN, CDR2 SYDVKM, per germline. The CDR3 sequence is CASSFQTARRDTQYF. In DNA form, the CDR3 reads TGTGCCAGCAGTTTCCAGACTGCCCGTCGGGATACGCAGTATTTT.

In its sample, this clone was seen once. The rearrangement joins TRBV19 to TRBJ1-3; D remains unclear. The CDR3 length is 17 residues. The germline CDR1 and CDR2 sequences are LNHDA and SQIVND (reference sequence). Deletions cut 5 bases from V and 5 bases from J, with 22 bases between. Here the CDR3 DNA reads TGTGCCAGTAGTGGTACAACAGTCGGCCGGAGAAGAAACACCATATATTTT. Protein product: CASSGTTVGRRRNTIYF.

This sequence joins TRBV9 and TRBJ2-7; D remains ambiguous. Trimming stripped 0 bases from V and 6 bases from J, with 13 bases between. Germline V CDR1 and CDR2: SGDLS, YYNGEE. The CDR3 totals 14 residues. In DNA, the CDR3 is TGTGCCAGCAGCGTAGCGGGTGGATGGGTCGAGCAGTACTTC. Amino acids: CASSVAGGWVEQYF.

The V and J genes are TRBV15 and TRBJ1-2, with no clear D. Trimming left V 1 base short and J 3 bases short, with 15 bases between. CDR3 size: 16 residues. Germline CDR1 LNHNV, CDR2 YYDKDF (reference sequence). CDR3 in amino acids: CATSRGRSDGYYGYTF. The CDR3 DNA reads TGTGCCACCAGCAGAGGCCGTTCGGACGGGTACTATGGCTACACCTTC.

The chain links TRBV4-3 to TRBJ1-2; possibly TRBD1 for D (6 bases). Germline loops: CDR1 LGHNA, CDR2 YSLEER. V lost 0 bases and J 5 bases, leaving 10 bases between the germline ends. The CDR3 totals 14 residues. The CDR3 loop reads CASSQETGLYGYTF. Here the CDR3 DNA reads TGCGCCAGCAGCCAAGAGACAGGATTATATGGCTACACCTTC.

The V gene is TRBV6-5, the J gene TRBJ2-2, with 8 bases identical to TRBD1. The junction had 0 bases not matched to a gene; V was cut back by 2 bases and J by 1 base. Germline V gene lookup returns CDR1 MNHEY and CDR2 SVGAGI. The CDR3 totals 15 residues. CDR3 sequence (DNA): TGTGCCAGCAGTTACGGGACAGGGAACACCGGGGAGCTGTTTTTT. Translated, it gives CASSYGTGNTGELFF.

The chain joins TRBV7-9 to TRBJ2-1, with 9 bases aligning to TRBD1. V lost 0 bases to trimming and J lost 6 bases; unmatched junction nucleotides: 3. Germline assignment: CDR1 SEHNR and CDR2 FQNEAQ (reference sequence). The CDR3 totals 15 residues. CDR3: CASSLAGQGTNEQFF. The DNA of the CDR3 is TGTGCCAGCAGCTTAGCGGGACAGGGAACCAATGAGCAGTTCTTC.

The rearrangement uses TRBV6-5 and TRBJ1-4; D gene unclear. The length of the CDR3 is 12 residues. V lost 8 bases and J lost 5, with 9 bases in between. Per the germline V gene, CDR1 is MNHEY and CDR2 is SVGAGI. Here the CDR3 reads CASWAANEKLFF. As DNA, the CDR3 is TGTGCCAGCTGGGCAGCCAATGAAAAACTGTTTTTT.

The chain has TRBV6-6 and TRBJ2-3; the match to TRBD2 covers 8 bases. Germline values: CDR1 MNHNY, CDR2 SVGAGI (reference sequence). There are 15 residues in the CDR3. With 4 bases clipped from V and 5 bases from J, the junction kept 8 bases outside the gene matches. The CDR3: CASSWRGGSGDTQYF. The CDR3 nucleotides read TGTGCCAGCAGTTGGCGCGGGGGGTCAGGAGATACGCAGTATTTT.

This chain joins TRBV9 and TRBJ2-1; 7 bases align to TRBD1. Per germline, CDR1 SGDLS and CDR2 YYNGEE. The CDR3 is 13 residues long. V shed 3 bases and J 7 bases; nucleotides not matched to a gene: 4. CDR3 sequence reads: CASSANRGNEQFF. The CDR3, as DNA: TGTGCCAGCAGCGCAAACAGGGGAAATGAGCAGTTCTTC.